The sequence of this TCR beta chain was determined in a study of CD8 T cells in ankylosing spondylitis. Study observations and caveats: Disease-linked clones reportedly showed significant enrichment in matched ankylosing spondylitis synovial fluid. Disease-linked clones displayed a CD8+ phenotype and appeared relatively rarely in peripheral blood. Made up of about eight highly homologous variants, a TCR beta motif appeared characteristic of ankylosing spondylitis blood.

With respect to this clonotype: The antigen is not known.

The CDR3 contains 18 residues. The ends lost 3 bases at V and 6 bases at J; junction bases unmatched: 14. The germline V gene encodes CDR1 KGHSH and CDR2 LQKENI. The authors made TCR beta libraries by quantitative 5'-RACE with molecular barcodes. MiXCR, applied by TCRdb to the 5' RACE reads, yields one record per CDR3 protein. This table holds 250,000 to 400,000 distinct CDR3 sequences, roughly 10% found once. This TCR derives from a female donor with ankylosing spondylitis or in good health (not recorded which). The chain carries TRBV18 and TRBJ2-1; 10 bases are a match to TRBD1. The sequencing sample was made of blood, either unsorted or a sorted T cell fraction (not recorded which). Written as DNA, the CDR3 is TGTGCCAGCTCACCTCTTAATCCGGGACAGGGGCATCCCAATGAGCAGTTCTTC. As protein: CASSPLNPGQGHPNEQFF.